The following is a T cell receptor beta chain sequence with its context. This entry comes from a study of blood T cell repertoires in COVID-19. Whole-study context: Acute and convalescent COVID-19 specimens originated in the United States, Italy and Spain. Nucleic acid was either cDNA or gDNA, and it came from T cells, B-cell-depleted T cells, or PBMCs.

This CDR3 has 17 amino acids. The V gene's germline CDR1 is SNHLY and CDR2 FYNNEI. V gave up 6 bases and J gave up 2 bases; unmatched junction bases: 14. Per the authors' pipeline: Nucleated cell counts were estimated from reference gene primer amplification. Using immunoSEQ multiplex PCR, the repertoire was profiled, and TCRdb retains in-frame clones only, with some absent. That table supplies the V and J calls and clone size; D and trimming were determined from the DNA. The sample holds some 87,000 clones, about 84% seen once. The sequence came from an elderly man with active or convalescent COVID-19. The chain has TRBV2 and TRBJ2-3; 7 bases match TRBD1. Input material: peripheral blood. CDR3 in DNA: TGTGCCAGCAGCGAGAACAGGGGCATGGCCACCACAGATACGCAGTATTTT. Its translation: CASSENRGMATTDTQYF. The full variable domain, completed using reference TRBV2 and TRBJ2-3, is EPEVTQTPSHQVTQMGQEVILRCVPISNHLYFYWYRQILGQKVEFLVSFYNNEISEKSEIFDDQFSVERPDGSNFTLKIRSTKLEDSAMYFCASSENRGMATTDTQYFGPGTRLTVL.